The clone carrying this T cell receptor beta chain was detected only once. Sequencing was performed with immunoSEQ multiplex PCR; in TCRdb, only in-frame clones are kept and a portion is missing. The sample has about 5,900 clones; over 75% are singletons. This record belongs to a study of blood T cell dynamics during melanoma immunotherapy. The V gene end was trimmed by 0 bases and the J gene end by 3 bases; junction bases not matched to a gene: 0. CDR1 is MRHNA, CDR2 SNTAGT, per germline. The CDR3 spans 15 residues. This sample's time point: pre-treatment baseline. Disease control meant complete response, partial response or stable disease at 12 weeks.

The specimen was blood, collected from a patient treated with checkpoint blockade. This receptor was taken from a human donor with melanoma. The rearrangement uses TRBV6-4 and TRBJ2-1, with 9 bases fitting TRBD1. CDR3 amino acids: CASSDSTGGYNEQFF. In DNA, the CDR3 is TGTGCCAGCAGTGACTCGACAGGGGGCTACAATGAGCAGTTCTTC.